This T cell receptor (beta chain) was obtained from a study of T cells expressing NK-cell markers. TCRdb reprocessed the 5' RACE reads, keeping one entry per CDR3 protein, no DNA. Its clone listing holds 400,000 to 500,000 distinct CDR3 sequences. Looked up from germline, CDR1 is MNHEY and CDR2 is SVGEGT. This CDR3 comprises 16 residues. The sequence came from a woman between 18 and 69 years old in good health. The sequencing sample was made of blood T cells: a sorted CD56 or NKG2C T cell subset, CD4+ or CD8+ T cells, or bulk PBMC T cells (not recorded which). This chain uses TRBV6-2 or TRBV6-3 with TRBJ2-3; the D call of TRBD2 rests on TCRdb alone, since no DNA is present to check it. CDR3 sequence: CASSYGGGRRTDTQYF.